The rows below give T cell receptor beta chains drawn from one sample of a study of healthy donors' naive CD4 and CD8 T cells. TCRdb redid the calling of the reads with MiXCR, one entry per CDR3 protein. Of roughly 200,000 distinct CDR3 sequences in the sample, about 76% were seen once. Sequenced input: naive CD4+ and CD8+ T cells sorted from blood, pooled from several donors. These receptors came from a pool of human donors in good health; the sample pools cells from several healthy donors. The CDR3 runs from the conserved cysteine through the conserved F or W. D genes are given only for firm matches.

>TRBJ2-1|TRBV6-5|TRBD1
CASSPRQGRRDEQFF
>TRBJ1-2|TRBV29-1|NA
CSVEGLVGREDGGYTF
>TRBJ2-5|TRBV27|NA
CASSLWGGETQYF
>TRBJ1-1|TRBV29-1|TRBD1
CSVYKTGGLEAFF
>TRBJ1-4|TRBV19|NA
CASSIVTILRDEKLFF
>TRBJ1-2|TRBV29-1|TRBD1
CSVEDPPGQAYGYTF
>TRBJ1-3|TRBV29-1|NA
CSVARADSGNTIYF
>TRBJ2-3|TRBV19|TRBD1
CASSSRDRVADMQYF
>TRBJ2-6|TRBV18|NA
CASSTDYSAGANVLTF
>TRBJ2-7|TRBV27|TRBD1
CASSPGQAGYEQYF
>TRBJ2-7|TRBV19|TRBD1
CASSLTGTGSYEQYF
>TRBJ2-7|TRBV29-1|NA
CSVVVTTAYEQYF
>TRBJ2-1|TRBV10-3|NA
CAIRSMNNEQFF
>TRBJ2-1|TRBV6-5|TRBD2
CASKPFSTSGLYNEQFF
>TRBJ2-1|TRBV20-1|TRBD2
CSARVAGGPYNEQFF
>TRBJ1-1|TRBV29-1|NA
CSVGGNEAFF
>TRBJ2-7|TRBV19|NA
CASSPGLIYEQYF
>TRBJ1-1|TRBV29-1|NA
CSGRRDTEAFF
>TRBJ2-7|TRBV29-1|NA
CSARGYYYEQYF
>TRBJ1-5|TRBV6-8|NA
CASSYSQPQHF
>TRBJ1-5|TRBV19|NA
CASSALPIPNQPQHF
>TRBJ2-4|TRBV5-6|NA
CASSLVSGGNIQYF